Below, 13 T cell receptor beta chains from the same sample are listed, as sequenced in a study of shared T cell receptors in the human thymus. Using immunoSEQ multiplex PCR, the repertoire was profiled, and TCRdb retains in-frame clones only, with some absent. Altogether 500,000 to 850,000 clones are present, over 75% being singletons, with the ten largest covering roughly 0.0089%. A further study also used this sample, focusing on human thymus T cells.

Material for sequencing was thymocytes. Receptors were obtained from a boy in the first two years of life with a congenital heart defect.

This sequence joins TRBV14 and TRBJ2-7; 8 positions agree with TRBD1. CDR3 length: 13 residues. Per germline, CDR1 SGHDN and CDR2 FVKESK. The V segment lost 4 bases and the J segment 2 bases; nucleotides outside the gene matches: 1. The CDR3 is CASSPTGAYEQYF. DNA for the CDR3: TGTGCCAGCAGCCCGACAGGGGCCTACGAGCAGTACTTC.

The rearrangement links TRBV2 to TRBJ2-3, with 8 nucleotides matching TRBD2. The length of the CDR3 is 12 residues. The germline CDR1 and CDR2 sequences are SNHLY and FYNNEI. V gave up 9 bases and J gave up 4 bases; unmatched junction bases: 3. The CDR3 loop reads CARTGGADTQYF. The CDR3 region has the DNA TGTGCCAGGACGGGAGGGGCAGATACGCAGTATTTT.

The chain carries TRBV10-3 and TRBJ2-7; D ambiguous. Germline loops: CDR1 ENHRY, CDR2 SYGVKD. V lost 3 bases and J lost 2, with 14 bases in between. The CDR3 contains 15 residues. The chain's CDR3 is CAISDPAEDTYEQYF. As DNA, the CDR3 is TGTGCCATCAGTGATCCGGCGGAAGATACCTACGAGCAGTACTTC.

The gene calls are TRBV4-1 and TRBJ1-2; 8 bases fit TRBD1. The CDR3 contains 18 residues. The V gene end was trimmed by 3 bases and the J gene end by 1 base; junction bases not matched to a gene: 13. Looked up from germline, CDR1 is MGHRA and CDR2 is YSYEKL. CDR3 residues: CASSQIATPGQGNYGYTF. DNA of the CDR3: TGCGCCAGCAGCCAGATCGCCACACCCGGACAGGGTAACTATGGCTACACCTTC.

CDR3 nucleotide sequence: TGTGCCTGGTACAATCTAGCGGGCCAAGAGACCCAGTACTTC. It translates to CAWYNLAGQETQYF. The V gene is TRBV30, the J gene TRBJ2-5; 8 nucleotides match TRBD2. The CDR3 totals 14 residues. The germline V gene encodes CDR1 GTSNPN and CDR2 SVGIG (reference sequence). V lost 5 bases and J lost 1; bases outside the gene matches: 6.

J is TRBJ1-6 and V is TRBV18, with D hard to call. Germline assignment: CDR1 KGHSH and CDR2 LQKENI. The CDR3 extends over 22 amino acids. V gave up 4 bases and J gave up 0 bases, with 28 bases separating them. CDR3 in amino acids: CASSLVDPAGINKSSYNSPLHF. The CDR3 DNA is TGTGCCAGCTCACTGGTAGATCCGGCGGGGATAAACAAGAGCTCCTATAATTCACCCCTCCACTTT.

This sequence joins TRBV5-6 and TRBJ1-1; maybe TRBD1 (5 bases). V was cut by 0 bases and J by 3 bases, with 9 bases left in between. The CDR3 runs to 14 residues. Germline V gene sequence: CDR1 SGHDT, CDR2 YYEEEE. The CDR3 is CASSLDGRDTEAFF. For the CDR3, the DNA is TGTGCCAGCAGCTTGGATGGCAGGGACACTGAAGCTTTCTTT.

The V gene is TRBV19, the J gene TRBJ2-1; TRBD1 matches 8 bases. The germline V gene encodes CDR1 LNHDA and CDR2 SQIVND (reference sequence). The CDR3 is 17 residues long. The ends lost 5 bases at V and 10 bases at J; junction bases unmatched: 19. CDR3 coding DNA: TGTGCCAGTAGTCTCCTCCCTAGGACAGGGAGGAACGGGGAGCAGTTCTTC. Translation: CASSLLPRTGRNGEQFF.

The V gene is TRBV15, the J gene TRBJ2-2, with 11 positions matching TRBD2. This CDR3 spans 16 amino acids. The V segment lost 1 base and the J segment 7 bases; nucleotides outside the gene matches: 5. Germline V CDR1 and CDR2: LNHNV, YYDKDF (reference sequence). CDR3 DNA: TGTGCCACCAGCAGAGGGACTAGCGGGCCCATCGGGGAGCTGTTTTTT. As protein: CATSRGTSGPIGELFF.

The chain has TRBV6-5 and TRBJ2-7, with D possibly TRBD2 on 6 matching bases. V was shortened by 0 bases and J by 7 bases, with 10 bases between the two germline ends. Per the germline V gene, CDR1 is MNHEY and CDR2 is SVGAGI. The CDR3 is made up of 13 amino acids. CDR3 sequence: CASSYSARGEQYF. For the CDR3, the DNA is TGTGCCAGCAGTTACTCGGCCCGGGGGGAGCAGTACTTC.

The gene calls are TRBV28 and TRBJ1-6; D not resolved. V was pared by 3 bases and J by 2 bases, with 8 bases between. The germline gives CDR1 MDHEN, CDR2 SYDVKM. The CDR3 sequence is 15 residues long. CDR3 sequence reads: CASSLPQTYNSPLHF. As DNA, the CDR3 is TGTGCCAGCAGTTTGCCACAGACCTATAATTCACCCCTCCACTTT.

The chain recombines TRBV15 with TRBJ2-7, with TRBD1 identical over 8 bases. Germline V gene lookup returns CDR1 LNHNV and CDR2 YYDKDF (reference sequence). The CDR3 is made up of 16 amino acids. Trimming removed 0 bases from V and 2 bases from J; junction bases left unmatched: 6. CDR3 DNA: TGTGCCACCAGCAGAGACAGGACAGGGTTCCCCTACGAGCAGTACTTC. Amino acid sequence: CATSRDRTGFPYEQYF.

This chain uses TRBV5-1 with TRBJ1-1; TRBD1 aligns across 7 bases. V dropped 4 bases and J dropped 7; count of bases not matched to a gene: 7. Germline-derived CDR1 and CDR2 are SGHRS and YFSETQ. The length of the CDR3 is 13 residues. The CDR3 reads CASSLKQGGEAFF. Here the CDR3 DNA reads TGCGCCAGCAGCCTGAAGCAGGGGGGTGAAGCTTTCTTT. Supplemented by reference TRBV5-1 and TRBJ1-1, the full variable domain reads KAGVTQTPRYLIKTRGQQVTLSCSPISGHRSVSWYQQTPGQGLQFLFEYFSETQRNKGNFPGRFSGRQFSNSRSEMNVSTLELGDSALYLCASSLKQGGEAFFGQGTRLTVV.